This section outlines one TCR beta chain sequence together with its context. Its antigen is still unknown. The libraries of TRB cDNA were constructed through 5' RACE using UMI labels. TCRdb re-called the 5' RACE reads; every CDR3 protein appears as one record, without DNA. This sample carries approximately 100,000 distinct CDR3 sequences, with around 0.36% going to the ten biggest clones. This specimen comes from a study of CXCR3-negative and CXCR3-positive naive CD8 T cells. General study results and limits: Naive cells that were CXCR3-positive had more hydrophobic TRB CDR3s (compared with CXCR3-negative naive cells).

The CDR3 runs to 12 residues. In germline, CDR1 is MGHRA, CDR2 YSYEKL. The receptor comes from a human donor in good health. Some clones in this sample may be carry-over from other donors' samples. The J gene is TRBJ2-1, the V gene TRBV4-1. The sequenced material came from naive CXCR3+ CD8+ T cells from blood. As for subset: CD45RO-CCR7+CD27+CD95- naive CD8+ T cells expressing CXCR3 (TNR3+). CDR3 residues: CASSQDRSEKFF.